This TCR beta chain was identified in a study of blood T cell repertoires in COVID-19. At the level of the study: Acute and convalescent COVID-19 specimens originated in the United States, Italy and Spain.

As processed by the authors: From reference gene primer amplification, estimates of nucleated cell counts were derived. Generated by immunoSEQ multiplex PCR, the TCRdb table keeps only in-frame clones and is missing some. Clone size and the V and J calls come from that table; the DNA yielded D and trimming. The repertoire holds 350,000 to 500,000 clones, with 88% as singletons. Participants spanned ages about 18 to 90 years and resided in about 25 US areas. Individuals in the exposed group had encountered a COVID-19 case within 2 weeks preceding study entry. With V trimmed by 4 bases and J by 4 bases, 4 bases remained unmatched. CDR3 size: 14 residues. Germline V lookup: CDR1 MNHEY, CDR2 SVGAGI.

Sequenced sample: PBMCs or T cells enriched from blood (not recorded which). The TCR originated in a woman between 18 and 29 years old who had been exposed to COVID-19. The rearrangement uses TRBV6-5 and TRBJ1-2; 9 bases align to TRBD1. Here the CDR3 DNA reads TGTGCCAGCAGTTGGGACAGGGAGGTCTATGGCTACACCTTC. Its protein product is CASSWDREVYGYTF.